This paragraph covers one T cell receptor (beta chain) sequence. The antigen it binds to is not known. No much larger clone exists at a distance of one base, and base qualities are not known. What this sample's time point label stands for: cells obtained before transplantation from donor or recipient. CD3+CD4+ and CD3+CD8+ populations were FACS-sorted from unstimulated pre-transplant donor and recipient cells taken from spleen or lymph nodes. The library was generated by the immunoSEQ multiplex PCR assay. In most patients, genomic DNA was isolated using the Qiagen DNeasy Blood and Tissue Kit and sent frozen to Adaptive Biotechnologies for TCR sequencing. High-throughput TCR-beta CDR3 sequencing of genomic DNA from most patients was performed by Adaptive Biotechnologies. Per the source publication's procedure: Adaptive's ImmunoSEQ software was the source of the TCR sequencing data for 15 to 20 patients, while a few other patients were processed with MiXCR and VDJtools. To correct CD4 versus CD8 sorting errors, sequences present in both subsets at a frequency ratio below 5:1 were removed. CDR3 nucleotide sequences shared between donor and recipient were removed because the origin of such sequences could not be assigned. To count as alloreactive, a clone needed at least 2-fold expansion over unstimulated cells and a minimum CFSE-low frequency of 0.002% (template counts) or 0.001% (read counts). Mappable clones were those detected in sequenced pre-transplant spleen, lymph node, or MLR CFSE-low populations of the donor or recipient. The cumulative frequency of alloreactive clones was calculated as a percentage of all sequences, weighted by copy number. Held by TCRdb, this immuneACCESS table contains in-frame sequences only and omits some clones. Under half of the omission traces to an unresolved V gene where checked; the cause of the rest is unknown. V and J calls and clone size are as listed in that table; D and trimming were resolved from the DNA. For this sample there are 100,000 to 130,000 clones; over 80% appear just once. Clones ranked in the top ten supply less than 0.85% of the sample.

This sample stems from a study of graft-versus-host responses after intestinal transplantation (TCRdb year 2021). Study-level background: The transplants that recipients received were multivisceral, liver-intestinal, or isolated intestinal. Anti-thymocyte globulin induction was given to all recipients, followed by maintenance tacrolimus and steroids for 2 to 4 years. Bulk TCR-beta CDR3 sequencing was used to track graft-versus-host and host-versus-graft alloreactive T cell clones in the graft, circulation and bone marrow after intestinal transplantation. Alloreactive clones were identified by sequencing pre-transplant mixed lymphocyte reaction products and comparing them with unstimulated pre-transplant donor and recipient T cells. Of the 20 to 30 intestinal transplant recipients enrolled in the cohort, one of whom was a retransplant, 3 patients without pretransplant specimens were excluded. Donor T cell macrochimerism was defined as a peak of at least 4% donor T cells among recipient peripheral blood mononuclear cells. Rather than being sequenced by the commercial service, samples from a few later patients were sequenced in-house on an Illumina MiSeq and processed with MiXCR. The study at large found these results: Early after transplant, peak levels of circulating GvH clones were found to be associated with declines in HvG clones. GvH clones were found in recipient bone marrow, and some of the GvH clones appeared earlier in ileal mucosa or blood, which is consistent with an intestinal mucosal origin. In patients with donor T cell macrochimerism, the allografts had high GvH to HvG T cell clonal ratios. The relatively low number and heterogeneity of intestinal transplant patients limited the conclusions.

CDR1 is given as SGHRS and CDR2 as YFSETQ, both from the germline V gene. V and J are truncated by 0 bases and 0 bases respectively, leaving an intervening sequence of 4 bases. The CDR3, from cysteine to phenylalanine, totals 13 residues. Just CDR3 DNA is preserved here, 39 bases in frame from base 1. The rearranged segments are TRBV5-1 and TRBJ2-7; no confident D gene assignment can be made. The clonotype originates from a human donor who was the organ donor for an intestinal transplant. Sequenced here: unstimulated CD4+ T cells sorted from spleen or lymph node cells, sampled before transplant. The CDR3 here reads CASSLGSSYEQYF. The nucleotides read TGCGCCAGCAGCTTGGGGAGCTCCTACGAGCAGTACTTC.